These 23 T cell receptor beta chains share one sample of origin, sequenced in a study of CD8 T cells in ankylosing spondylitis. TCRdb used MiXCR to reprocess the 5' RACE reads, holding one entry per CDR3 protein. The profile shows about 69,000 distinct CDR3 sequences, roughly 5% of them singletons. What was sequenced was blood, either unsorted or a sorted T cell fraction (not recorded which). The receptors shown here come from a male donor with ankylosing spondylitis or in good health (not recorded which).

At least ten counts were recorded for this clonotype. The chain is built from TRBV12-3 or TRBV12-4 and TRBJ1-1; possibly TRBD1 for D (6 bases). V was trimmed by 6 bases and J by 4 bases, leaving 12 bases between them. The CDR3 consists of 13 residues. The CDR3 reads CASRQGTGTEAFF. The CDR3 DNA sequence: TGTGCCAGCAGGCAGGGGACGGGCACTGAAGCTTTCTTT.

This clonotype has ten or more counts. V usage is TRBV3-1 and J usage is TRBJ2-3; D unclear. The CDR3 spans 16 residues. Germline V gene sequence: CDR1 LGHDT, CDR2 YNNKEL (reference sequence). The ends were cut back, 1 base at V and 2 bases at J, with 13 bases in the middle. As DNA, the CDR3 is TGTGCCAGCAGCCAAGCAAGCCAACTATCCACAGATACGCAGTATTTT. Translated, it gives CASSQASQLSTDTQYF.

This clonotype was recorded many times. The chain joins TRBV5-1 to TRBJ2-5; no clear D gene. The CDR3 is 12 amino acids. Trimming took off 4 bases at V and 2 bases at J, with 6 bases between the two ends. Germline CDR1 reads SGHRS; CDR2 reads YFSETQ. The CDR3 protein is CASSGDQETQYF. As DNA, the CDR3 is TGCGCCAGCAGCGGGGATCAAGAGACCCAGTACTTC.

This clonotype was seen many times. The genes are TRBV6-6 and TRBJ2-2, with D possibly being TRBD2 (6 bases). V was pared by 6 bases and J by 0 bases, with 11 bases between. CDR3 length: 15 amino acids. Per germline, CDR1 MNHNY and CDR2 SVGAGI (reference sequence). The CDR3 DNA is TGTGCCAGCAGCCCGGCGGGGACGAACACCGGGGAGCTGTTTTTT. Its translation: CASSPAGTNTGELFF.

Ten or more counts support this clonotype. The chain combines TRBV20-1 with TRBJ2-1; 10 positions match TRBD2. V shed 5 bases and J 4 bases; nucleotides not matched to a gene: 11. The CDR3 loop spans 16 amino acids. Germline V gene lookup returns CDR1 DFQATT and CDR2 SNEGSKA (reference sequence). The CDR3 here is CSALTALAGVYNEQFF. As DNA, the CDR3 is TGCAGTGCTCTCACCGCTCTAGCGGGGGTTTACAATGAGCAGTTCTTC.

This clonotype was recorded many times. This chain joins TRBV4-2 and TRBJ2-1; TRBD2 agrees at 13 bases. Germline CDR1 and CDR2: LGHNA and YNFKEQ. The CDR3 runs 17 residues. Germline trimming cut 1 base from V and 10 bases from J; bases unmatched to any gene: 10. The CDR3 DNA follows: TGTGCCAGCAGCCAAGGCCTAACTAGCGGGGGGGCAGAGGAGCAGTTCTTC. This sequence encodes CASSQGLTSGGAEEQFF.

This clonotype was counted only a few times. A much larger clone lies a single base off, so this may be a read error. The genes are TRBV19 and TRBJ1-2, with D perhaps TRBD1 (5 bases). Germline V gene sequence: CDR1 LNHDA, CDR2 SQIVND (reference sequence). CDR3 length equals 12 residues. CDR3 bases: TGTGTCAGTAACCAACAGGAGCTGGGCTACACCTTC. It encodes CVSNQQELGYTF. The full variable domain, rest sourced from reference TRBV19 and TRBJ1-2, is DGGITQSPKYLFRKEGQNVTLSCEQNLNHDAMYWYRQDPGQGLRLIYYSQIVNDFQKGDIAEGYSVSREKKESFPLTVTSAQKNPTAFYLCVSNQQELGYTFGSGTRLTVV.

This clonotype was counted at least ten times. The CDR3 reads CASSEALRGSEQYF. In DNA, the CDR3 is TGTGCCAGCAGTGAAGCGCTTCGGGGGTCCGAGCAGTACTTC. The V gene is TRBV2, the J gene TRBJ2-7; the D gene is possibly TRBD2 (6 bases). Germline V gene lookup returns CDR1 SNHLY and CDR2 FYNNEI. V was pared by 0 bases and J by 6 bases, with 12 bases between. The CDR3 is made up of 14 amino acids.

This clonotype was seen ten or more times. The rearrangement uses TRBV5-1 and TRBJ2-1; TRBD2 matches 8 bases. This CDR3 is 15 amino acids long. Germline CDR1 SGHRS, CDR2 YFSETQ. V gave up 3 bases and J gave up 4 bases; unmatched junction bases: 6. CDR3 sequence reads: CASSSQAGVYNEQFF. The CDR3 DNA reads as TGCGCCAGCAGCTCCCAAGCGGGGGTGTACAATGAGCAGTTCTTC. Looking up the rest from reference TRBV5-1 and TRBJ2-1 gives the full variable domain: KAGVTQTPRYLIKTRGQQVTLSCSPISGHRSVSWYQQTPGQGLQFLFEYFSETQRNKGNFPGRFSGRQFSNSRSEMNVSTLELGDSALYLCASSSQAGVYNEQFFGPGTRLTVL.

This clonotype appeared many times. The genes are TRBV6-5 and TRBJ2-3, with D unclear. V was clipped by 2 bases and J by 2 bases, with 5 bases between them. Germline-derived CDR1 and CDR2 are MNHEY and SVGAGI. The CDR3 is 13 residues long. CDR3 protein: CASSYLITDTQYF. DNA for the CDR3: TGTGCCAGCAGTTACCTTATCACAGATACGCAGTATTTT.

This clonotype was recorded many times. The CDR3 DNA reads TGTGCCATCAGTGAGTCCCCAGGGGCGGAAGAGACCCAGTACTTC. The encoded protein is CAISESPGAEETQYF. The rearrangement uses TRBV10-3 and TRBJ2-5; D possibly corresponds to TRBD1 (6 bases). V gave up 0 bases and J gave up 3 bases, with 11 bases separating them. Germline assignment: CDR1 ENHRY and CDR2 SYGVKD. The CDR3 spans 15 residues.

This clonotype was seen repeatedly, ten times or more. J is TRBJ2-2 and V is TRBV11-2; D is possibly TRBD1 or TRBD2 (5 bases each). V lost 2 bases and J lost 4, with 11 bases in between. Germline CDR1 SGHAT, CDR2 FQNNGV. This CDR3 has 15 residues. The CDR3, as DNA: TGTGCCAGCAGCTTACTAGCAAGGGGCACCGGGGAGCTGTTTTTT. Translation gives CASSLLARGTGELFF.

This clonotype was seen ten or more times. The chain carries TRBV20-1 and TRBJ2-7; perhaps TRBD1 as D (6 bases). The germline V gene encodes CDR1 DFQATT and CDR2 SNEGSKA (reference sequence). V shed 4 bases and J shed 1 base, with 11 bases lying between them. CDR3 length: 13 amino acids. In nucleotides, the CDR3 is TGCAGTGCTATTCAGGGGATGTCCTACGAGCAGTACTTC. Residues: CSAIQGMSYEQYF.

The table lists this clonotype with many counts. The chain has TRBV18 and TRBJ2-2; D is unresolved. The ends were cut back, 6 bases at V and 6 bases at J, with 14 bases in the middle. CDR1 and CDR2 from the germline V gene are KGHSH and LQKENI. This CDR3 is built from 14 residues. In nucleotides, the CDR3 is TGTGCCAGCTCCCCGAAGGAAGATCCCGGGGAGCTGTTTTTT. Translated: CASSPKEDPGELFF. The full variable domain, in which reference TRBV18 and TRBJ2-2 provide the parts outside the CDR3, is NAGVMQNPRHLVRRRGQEARLRCSPMKGHSHVYWYRQLPEEGLKFMVYLQKENIIDESGMPKERFSAEFPKEGPSILRIQQVVRGDSAAYFCASSPKEDPGELFFGEGSRLTVL.

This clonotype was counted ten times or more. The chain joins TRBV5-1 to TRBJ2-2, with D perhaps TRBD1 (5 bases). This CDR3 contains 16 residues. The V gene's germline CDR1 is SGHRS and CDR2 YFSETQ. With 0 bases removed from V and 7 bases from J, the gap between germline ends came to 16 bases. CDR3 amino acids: CASSLDHPGNGGELFF. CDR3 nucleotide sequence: TGCGCCAGCAGCTTGGATCATCCAGGGAACGGCGGGGAGCTGTTTTTT.

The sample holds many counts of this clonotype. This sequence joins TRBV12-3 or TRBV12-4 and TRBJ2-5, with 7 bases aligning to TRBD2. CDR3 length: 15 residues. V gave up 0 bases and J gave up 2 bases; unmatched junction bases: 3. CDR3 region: CASSLAGTTQETQYF. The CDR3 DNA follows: TGTGCCAGCAGTTTAGCGGGGACTACTCAAGAGACCCAGTACTTC.

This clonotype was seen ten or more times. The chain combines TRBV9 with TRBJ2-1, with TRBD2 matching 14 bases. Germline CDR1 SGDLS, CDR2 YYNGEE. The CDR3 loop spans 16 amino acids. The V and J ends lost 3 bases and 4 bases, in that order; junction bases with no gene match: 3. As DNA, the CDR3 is TGTGCCAGCAGCGATCGGACTAGCGGGGGGTACAATGAGCAGTTCTTC. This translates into CASSDRTSGGYNEQFF.

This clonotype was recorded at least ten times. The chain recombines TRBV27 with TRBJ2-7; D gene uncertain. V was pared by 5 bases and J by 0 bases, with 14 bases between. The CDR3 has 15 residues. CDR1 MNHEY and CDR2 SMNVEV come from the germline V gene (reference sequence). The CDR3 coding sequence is TGTGCCAGCAGTCCCGGACCGATAAGCTCCTACGAGCAGTACTTC. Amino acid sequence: CASSPGPISSYEQYF.

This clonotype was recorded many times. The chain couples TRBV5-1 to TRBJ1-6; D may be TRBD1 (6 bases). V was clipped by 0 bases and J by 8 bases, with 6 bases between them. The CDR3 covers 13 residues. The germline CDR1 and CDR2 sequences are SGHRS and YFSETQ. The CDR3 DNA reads TGCGCCAGCAGCTTGGCAGGGGATTCACCCCTCCACTTT. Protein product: CASSLAGDSPLHF. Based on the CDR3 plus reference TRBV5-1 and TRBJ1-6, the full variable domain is KAGVTQTPRYLIKTRGQQVTLSCSPISGHRSVSWYQQTPGQGLQFLFEYFSETQRNKGNFPGRFSGRQFSNSRSEMNVSTLELGDSALYLCASSLAGDSPLHFGNGTRLTVT.

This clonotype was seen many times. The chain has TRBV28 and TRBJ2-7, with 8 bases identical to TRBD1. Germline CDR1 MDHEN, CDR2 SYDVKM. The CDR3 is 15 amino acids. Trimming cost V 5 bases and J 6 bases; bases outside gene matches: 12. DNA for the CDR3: TGTGCCAGCAGTCAGGTGGACAGGGTCCTTCCCGAGCAGTACTTC. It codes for CASSQVDRVLPEQYF. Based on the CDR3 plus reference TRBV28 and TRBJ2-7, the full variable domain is DVKVTQSSRYLVKRTGEKVFLECVQDMDHENMFWYRQDPGLGLRLIYFSYDVKMKEKGDIPEGYSVSREKKERFSLILESASTNQTSMYLCASSQVDRVLPEQYFGPGTRLTVT.

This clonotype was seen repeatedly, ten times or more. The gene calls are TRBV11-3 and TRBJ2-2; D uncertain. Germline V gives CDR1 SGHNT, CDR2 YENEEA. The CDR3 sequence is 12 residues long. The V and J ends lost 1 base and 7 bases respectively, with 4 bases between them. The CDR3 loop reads CASSLVVGELFF. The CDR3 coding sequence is TGTGCCAGCAGCTTAGTTGTCGGGGAGCTGTTTTTT.

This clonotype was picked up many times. Written as DNA, the CDR3 is TGTGCCATCAGTGGGGGGGCCTCCTACGAGCAGTACTTC. This sequence encodes CAISGGASYEQYF. The chain links TRBV10-3 to TRBJ2-7; D is possibly TRBD1 or TRBD2 (6 bases each). Germline CDR1 ENHRY, CDR2 SYGVKD. The V and J ends lost 4 bases and 0 bases respectively, with 7 bases between them. The CDR3 sequence is 13 residues long.

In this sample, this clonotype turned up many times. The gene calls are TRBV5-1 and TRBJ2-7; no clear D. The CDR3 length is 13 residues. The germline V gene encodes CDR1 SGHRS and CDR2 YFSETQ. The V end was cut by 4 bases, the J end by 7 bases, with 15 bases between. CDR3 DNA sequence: TGCGCCAGCAGCCCTACGGCGTTTGGGGAGCAGTACTTC. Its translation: CASSPTAFGEQYF.